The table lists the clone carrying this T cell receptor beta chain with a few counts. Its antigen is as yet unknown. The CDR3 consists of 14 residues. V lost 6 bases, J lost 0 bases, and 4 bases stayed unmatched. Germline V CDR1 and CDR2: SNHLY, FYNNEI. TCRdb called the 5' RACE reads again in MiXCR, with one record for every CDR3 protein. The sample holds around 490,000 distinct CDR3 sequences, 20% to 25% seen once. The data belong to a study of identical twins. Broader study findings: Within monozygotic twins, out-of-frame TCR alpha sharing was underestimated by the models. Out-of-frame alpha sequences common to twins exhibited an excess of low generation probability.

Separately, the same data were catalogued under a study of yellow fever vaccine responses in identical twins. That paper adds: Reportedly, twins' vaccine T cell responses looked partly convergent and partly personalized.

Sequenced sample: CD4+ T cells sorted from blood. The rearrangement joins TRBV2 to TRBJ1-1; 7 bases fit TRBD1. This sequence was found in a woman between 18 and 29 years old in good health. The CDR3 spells CASRSDRLNTEAFF. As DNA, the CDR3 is TGTGCCAGCAGATCGGACAGGCTGAACACTGAAGCTTTCTTT.